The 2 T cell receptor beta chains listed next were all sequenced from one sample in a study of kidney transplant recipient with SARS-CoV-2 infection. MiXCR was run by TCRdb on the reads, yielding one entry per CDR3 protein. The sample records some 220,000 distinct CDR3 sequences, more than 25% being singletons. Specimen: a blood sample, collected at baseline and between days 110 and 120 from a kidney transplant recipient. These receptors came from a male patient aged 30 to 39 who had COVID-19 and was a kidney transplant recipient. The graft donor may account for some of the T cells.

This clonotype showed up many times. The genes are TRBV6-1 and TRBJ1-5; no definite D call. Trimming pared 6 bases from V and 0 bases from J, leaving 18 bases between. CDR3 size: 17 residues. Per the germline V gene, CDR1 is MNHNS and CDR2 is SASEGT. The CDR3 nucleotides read TGTGCCAGCAGCCCCGGGAGAGGCTCATATAGCAATCAGCCCCAGCATTTT. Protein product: CASSPGRGSYSNQPQHF.

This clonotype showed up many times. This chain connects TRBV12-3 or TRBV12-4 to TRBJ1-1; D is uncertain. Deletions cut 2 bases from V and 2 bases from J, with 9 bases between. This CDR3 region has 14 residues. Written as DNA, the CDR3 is TGTGCCAGCAGTTTATTTCTCTATAACACTGAAGCTTTCTTT. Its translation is CASSLFLYNTEAFF.